The 15 T cell receptor beta chains reported below all come from one sample, sequenced in a study of technical replicates of blood from a handful of donors. The table came from immunoSEQ multiplex PCR; TCRdb's copy has only in-frame clones and leaves some out. Counted here are about 80,000 clones, around 92% occurring once; the ten biggest clones make up approximately 0.35%. The sequenced sample was T cells isolated from PBMCs. The source is a human donor in good health.

The V and J genes are TRBV2 and TRBJ1-5, with D possibly TRBD1 on 6 matching bases. CDR3 length: 15 amino acids. V shed 6 bases and J shed 1 base, with 13 bases lying between them. CDR1 SNHLY and CDR2 FYNNEI come from the germline V gene. The CDR3 coding sequence is TGTGCCAGCAGGCTACAGGGATCGAGCAATCAGCCCCAGCATTTT. Its translation: CASRLQGSSNQPQHF.

J is TRBJ1-3 and V is TRBV6-6, with D possibly matching TRBD1 (6 bases). With 5 bases removed from V and 2 bases from J, the gap between germline ends came to 13 bases. Per the germline V gene, CDR1 is MNHNY and CDR2 is SVGAGI (reference sequence). The CDR3 extends over 15 amino acids. The CDR3 is CASSHRQEAGNTIYF. CDR3 DNA: TGTGCCAGCAGTCACCGACAGGAGGCTGGAAACACCATATATTTT.

V is TRBV14 and J is TRBJ2-3, with D perhaps TRBD2 (5 bases). V lost 1 base and J 13 bases, leaving 9 bases between the germline ends. Germline CDR1 reads SGHDN; CDR2 reads FVKESK. The CDR3 is 11 amino acids. As DNA, the CDR3 is TGTGCCAGCAGCCAAGCCTGGGAGAAGTATTTT. Protein sequence: CASSQAWEKYF.

The chain recombines TRBV18 with TRBJ2-3, with TRBD1 matching over 10 bases. Germline assignment: CDR1 KGHSH and CDR2 LQKENI. CDR3 length: 16 residues. V was clipped by 4 bases and J by 2 bases; unmatched bases: 6. DNA for the CDR3: TGTGCCAGCTCACTTGACAGGGGGCGGATCACAGATACGCAGTATTTT. This translates into CASSLDRGRITDTQYF.

The chain recombines TRBV5-8 with TRBJ1-1; D not resolved. V was shortened by 4 bases and J by 1 base, with 8 bases between the two germline ends. The germline V gene has CDR1 SGHTS and CDR2 YDEGEE. The CDR3 loop spans 13 amino acids. CDR3: CASSPTGNTEAFF. The CDR3 nucleotides are TGTGCCAGCAGCCCCACGGGGAACACTGAAGCTTTCTTT.

The rearrangement uses TRBV7-3 and TRBJ2-3, with D perhaps matching TRBD2 (6 bases). CDR3 size: 15 residues. Between the trimmed V and J ends, which lost 4 bases and 0 bases, there was a span of 11 bases. The germline V gene has CDR1 SGHTA and CDR2 FQGTGA. The CDR3 sequence: CASSSGGTSTDTQYF. The CDR3 coding sequence is TGTGCCAGCAGCTCGGGTGGGACTAGCACAGATACGCAGTATTTT.

The V gene is TRBV4-1, the J gene TRBJ2-2; TRBD2 matches 9 bases. CDR3 length: 17 residues. Trimming took 0 bases from V and 6 from J; bases not matched to a gene: 8. Germline V CDR1 and CDR2: MGHRA, YSYEKL. CDR3 DNA: TGCGCCAGCAGCCAAGATTATGGGACTAGCCGCGCCGGGGAGCTGTTTTTT. Translating it yields CASSQDYGTSRAGELFF.

CDR3 in amino acids: CASSFSGGEQETQYF. The CDR3 coding sequence is TGTGCCAGCAGCTTTAGCGGGGGGGAGCAAGAGACCCAGTACTTC. This chain connects TRBV7-3 to TRBJ2-5; 11 nucleotides align to TRBD2. Germline assignment: CDR1 SGHTA and CDR2 FQGTGA. The CDR3 is 15 residues long. With 3 bases clipped from V and 2 bases from J, the junction kept 2 bases outside the gene matches.

The chain links TRBV7-3 to TRBJ2-3, with 8 bases fitting TRBD1. Unmatched junction bases numbered 6, after V lost 5 bases and J lost 2 bases. CDR3 length equals 15 residues. Germline CDR1 and CDR2: SGHTA and FQGTGA. This chain's CDR3 is CASSLGQGITDTQYF. The CDR3 DNA reads TGTGCCAGCAGCCTTGGACAGGGAATCACAGATACGCAGTATTTT.

The chain uses TRBV7-6 and TRBJ2-2; 12 positions agree with TRBD2. Germline V gene sequence: CDR1 SGHVS, CDR2 FNYEAQ. V was clipped by 5 bases and J by 5 bases; unmatched bases: 12. The CDR3 contains 18 residues. The CDR3 sequence: CASSIRLAGELRTGELFF. CDR3 nucleotides: TGTGCCAGCAGCATACGACTAGCGGGAGAATTAAGGACCGGGGAGCTGTTTTTT.

The V gene is TRBV11-2, the J gene TRBJ2-3, with TRBD2 identical over 9 bases. With 0 bases clipped from V and 3 bases from J, the junction kept 10 bases outside the gene matches. The CDR3 is 18 amino acids. Germline V gene sequence: CDR1 SGHAT, CDR2 FQNNGV. The CDR3 protein is CASSLELAGGPLTDTQYF. The CDR3 nucleotides are TGTGCCAGCAGCTTAGAATTGGCGGGAGGGCCTTTAACAGATACGCAGTATTTT.

This clone was seen once. This sequence joins TRBV15 and TRBJ1-1, with D perhaps TRBD1 (6 bases). From germline, CDR1 is LNHNV and CDR2 YYDKDF (reference sequence). There are 14 residues in the CDR3. V was pared by 3 bases and J by 3 bases, with 11 bases between. CDR3 coding DNA: TGTGCCACCAGCAGCCCGGGACACGACACTGAAGCTTTCTTT. The encoded protein is CATSSPGHDTEAFF.

The chain has TRBV5-1 and TRBJ2-2, with 13 bases matching TRBD2. CDR1 SGHRS and CDR2 YFSETQ come from the germline V gene. The CDR3 is 19 residues long. The V gene end was trimmed by 4 bases and the J gene end by 0 bases; junction bases not matched to a gene: 9. In nucleotides, the CDR3 is TGCGCCAGCAGCCAGACCGGGACTAGCGGGGTAACGAACACCGGGGAGCTGTTTTTT. Its protein product is CASSQTGTSGVTNTGELFF.

CDR3 residues: CASSQWSRGEKLFF. The CDR3 DNA sequence: TGTGCCAGCAGTCAATGGTCGAGAGGGGAAAAACTGTTTTTT. The chain uses TRBV27 and TRBJ1-4; D not resolved. V was trimmed by 5 bases and J by 8 bases, leaving 15 bases between them. Germline CDR1 reads MNHEY; CDR2 reads SMNVEV (reference sequence). The CDR3 extends over 14 amino acids.

The rearrangement joins TRBV5-4 to TRBJ2-3, with TRBD2 matching 10 bases. V lost 4 bases and J lost 9; bases outside the gene matches: 17. From germline, CDR1 is SGHNT and CDR2 YYREEE (reference sequence). There are 17 residues in the CDR3. CDR3 in amino acids: CASSPRVLAGSSGTQYF. CDR3 DNA: TGTGCCAGCAGCCCTAGGGTACTAGCGGGATCGTCGGGAACGCAGTATTTT.